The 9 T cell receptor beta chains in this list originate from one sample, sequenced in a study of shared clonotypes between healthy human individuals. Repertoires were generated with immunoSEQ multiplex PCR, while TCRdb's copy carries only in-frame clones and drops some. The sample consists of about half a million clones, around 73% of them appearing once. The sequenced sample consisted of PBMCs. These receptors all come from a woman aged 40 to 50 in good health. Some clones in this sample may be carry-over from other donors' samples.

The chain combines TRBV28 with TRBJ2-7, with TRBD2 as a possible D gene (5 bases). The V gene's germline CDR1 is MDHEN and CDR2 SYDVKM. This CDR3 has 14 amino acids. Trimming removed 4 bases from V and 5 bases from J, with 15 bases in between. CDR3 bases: TGTGCCAGCAGTTCCCCAACACTGAGGGACGAGCAGTACTTC. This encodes CASSSPTLRDEQYF.

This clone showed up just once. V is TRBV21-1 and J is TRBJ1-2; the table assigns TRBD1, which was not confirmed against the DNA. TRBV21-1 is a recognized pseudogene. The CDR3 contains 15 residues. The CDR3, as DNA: TGTGCCAGCAGCAAAGCGGAGGGGGCCGGGTATGGCTACACCTTC. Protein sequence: CASSKAEGAGYGYTF.

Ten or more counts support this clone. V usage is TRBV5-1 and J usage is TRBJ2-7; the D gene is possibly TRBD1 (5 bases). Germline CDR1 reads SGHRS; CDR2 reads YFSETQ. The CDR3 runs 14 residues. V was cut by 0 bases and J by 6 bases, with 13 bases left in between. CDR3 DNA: TGCGCCAGCAGCTTGGAGGCAGGGCGCGGCGAGCAGTACTTC. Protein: CASSLEAGRGEQYF.

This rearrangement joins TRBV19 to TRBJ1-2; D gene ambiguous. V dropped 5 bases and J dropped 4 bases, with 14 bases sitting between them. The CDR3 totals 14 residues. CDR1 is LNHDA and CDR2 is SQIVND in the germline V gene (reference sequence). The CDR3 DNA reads TGTGCCAGTAGTCTCAGCGCGGGTACCTATGGCTACACCTTC. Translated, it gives CASSLSAGTYGYTF.

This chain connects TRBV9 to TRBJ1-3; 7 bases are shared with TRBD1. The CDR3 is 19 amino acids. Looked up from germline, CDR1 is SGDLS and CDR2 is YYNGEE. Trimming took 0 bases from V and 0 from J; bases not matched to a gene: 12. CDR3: CASSVGVRDRFLSGNTIYF. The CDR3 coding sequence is TGTGCCAGCAGCGTAGGGGTCCGGGACAGATTCCTCTCTGGAAACACCATATATTTT.

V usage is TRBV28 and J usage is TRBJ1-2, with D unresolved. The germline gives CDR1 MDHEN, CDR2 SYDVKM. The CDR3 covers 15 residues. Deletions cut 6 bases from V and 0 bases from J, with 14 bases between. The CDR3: CASRITPVTNYGYTF. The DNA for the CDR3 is TGTGCCAGCAGGATAACCCCCGTAACTAACTATGGCTACACCTTC.

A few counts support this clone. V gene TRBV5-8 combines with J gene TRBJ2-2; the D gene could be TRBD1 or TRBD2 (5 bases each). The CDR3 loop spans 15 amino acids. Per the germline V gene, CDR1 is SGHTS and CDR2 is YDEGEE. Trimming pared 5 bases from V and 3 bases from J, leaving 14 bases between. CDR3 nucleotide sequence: TGTGCCAGCAGAGAAGGGACGGAATACACCGGGGAGCTGTTTTTT. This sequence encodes CASREGTEYTGELFF.

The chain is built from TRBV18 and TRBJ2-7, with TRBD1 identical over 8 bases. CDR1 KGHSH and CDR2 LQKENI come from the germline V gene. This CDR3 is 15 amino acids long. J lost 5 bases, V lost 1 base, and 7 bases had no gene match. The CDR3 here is CASSPLSQGAHEQYF. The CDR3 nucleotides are TGTGCCAGCTCACCACTATCGCAGGGGGCCCACGAGCAGTACTTC.

The CDR3 region has the DNA TGTGCCAGCAGCTTAGATCCAGCTTCTGGAAACACCATATATTTT. This translates into CASSLDPASGNTIYF. The chain carries TRBV7-8 and TRBJ1-3; no reliable D call. The CDR3 is 15 amino acids. Germline loops: CDR1 SGHVS, CDR2 FQNEAQ. V was trimmed by 1 base and J by 1 base, leaving 8 bases between them.